This T cell receptor (beta chain) originates from a study of response to subunit inactivated influenza vaccine. In germline, CDR1 is SGHRS, CDR2 YFSETQ. The CDR3 spans 13 residues. Trimming removed 6 bases at V and 5 bases at J, with 11 bases between. TCRdb independently ran MiXCR on the RT-PCR reads; one entry per CDR3 protein. The table records about 500,000 distinct CDR3 sequences, 16% of them present only once. Study-level points and caveats: Authors suggested that a seasonal influenza vaccination recruits few new T cells each time.

Only a few counts were recorded for this clonotype. Antigen unknown. The TCR originated in a man aged 45 to 75 who received an inactivated influenza vaccine. Sequencing was performed on CD4+ T cells sorted from PBMCs, taken approximately 25 months after vaccination. This rearrangement joins TRBV5-1 to TRBJ2-2; D is unclear. This CDR3 is CASKIDLTGELFF. CDR3 DNA: TGCGCCAGCAAGATAGATCTGACCGGGGAGCTGTTTTTT.